This T cell receptor (beta chain) was obtained from a study of blood T cell repertoires in COVID-19. TCRdb keeps only in-frame clones here, not all; method: immunoSEQ multiplex PCR. The sample includes 200,000 to 300,000 clones, approximately 86% of them seen just once. The CDR3 has 17 residues. J lost 1 base, V lost 3 bases, and 7 bases had no gene match. Germline CDR1 reads SGHDN; CDR2 reads FVKESK. This TCR came from a woman aged 55-69 years with active or convalescent COVID-19. The chain combines TRBV14 with TRBJ2-2; TRBD1 matches at 8 bases. Sequenced: peripheral blood. The CDR3 sequence: CASSHRRGPENTGELFF. Written as DNA, the CDR3 is TGTGCCAGCAGCCACCGCAGGGGGCCAGAGAACACCGGGGAGCTGTTTTTT.